Each of the 15 T cell receptor beta chains below was sequenced from the same sample in a study of blood T cell repertoires in COVID-19. Assay: immunoSEQ multiplex PCR; the TCRdb copy retains only in-frame clones and omits some. The table records 250,000 to 300,000 clones, under 90% of them present only once. Sequenced material: PBMCs or T cells enriched from blood (not recorded which). The receptors were gathered from a man aged 18 to 29 who had recovered from COVID-19.

J is TRBJ2-5 and V is TRBV24-1; no clear D. There are 11 residues in the CDR3. V was clipped by 4 bases and J by 4 bases, with 3 bases between them. Germline CDR1 reads KGHDR; CDR2 reads SFDVKD. CDR3 protein: CATSDLETQYF. In nucleotides, the CDR3 is TGTGCCACCAGTGACTTAGAGACCCAGTACTTC.

V gene TRBV6-5 combines with J gene TRBJ1-1, with D perhaps matching TRBD1 (5 bases). The CDR3 spans 15 residues. Between the trimmed V and J ends, which lost 6 bases and 2 bases, there was a span of 16 bases. The germline gives CDR1 MNHEY, CDR2 SVGAGI. CDR3 amino acids: CASSQLGTSNTEAFF. The CDR3 bases are TGTGCCAGCAGCCAGCTCGGGACTTCAAACACTGAAGCTTTCTTT.

This chain connects TRBV14 to TRBJ2-7; no firm D call. The V and J ends lost 0 bases and 2 bases respectively, with 8 bases between them. The CDR3 extends over 14 amino acids. Germline V gives CDR1 SGHDN, CDR2 FVKESK. CDR3 nucleotide sequence: TGTGCCAGCAGCCAAGATGTAGTCACCTACGAGCAGTACTTC. As protein: CASSQDVVTYEQYF.

V is TRBV11-2 and J is TRBJ1-1; D is uncertain. The CDR3 runs 16 residues. Trimming took 4 bases from V and 1 from J, leaving 16 bases between them. From germline, CDR1 is SGHAT and CDR2 FQNNGV. The CDR3 reads CASSSLRKNRNTEAFF. CDR3 DNA sequence: TGTGCCAGCAGCTCTCTCAGGAAAAATCGGAACACTGAAGCTTTCTTT.

The genes are TRBV15 and TRBJ1-1; D is unresolved. Looked up from germline, CDR1 is LNHNV and CDR2 is YYDKDF (reference sequence). The length of the CDR3 is 14 residues. V was clipped by 5 bases and J by 6 bases, with 16 bases between them. CDR3 sequence: CATSGPRGLSEAFF. CDR3 nucleotide sequence: TGTGCCACCAGCGGCCCCCGAGGGTTGTCTGAAGCTTTCTTT.

The chain couples TRBV14 to TRBJ2-1, with a tentative D call TRBD2 (6 bases). The CDR3 totals 18 residues. Germline CDR1 SGHDN, CDR2 FVKESK. V lost 1 base and J 6 bases, leaving 22 bases between the germline ends. The CDR3 sequence is CASSQGLSRVGRGNEQFF. The CDR3 bases are TGTGCCAGCAGCCAAGGCCTAAGCCGGGTCGGGCGGGGCAATGAGCAGTTCTTC.

The V gene is TRBV5-1, the J gene TRBJ1-1; TRBD1 is a possible D gene (5 bases). Per germline, CDR1 SGHRS and CDR2 YFSETQ. The CDR3 contains 14 residues. V dropped 0 bases and J dropped 1 base, with 7 bases sitting between them. DNA of the CDR3: TGCGCCAGCAGCTTGGAGACAGAGAACACTGAAGCTTTCTTT. Encoded protein: CASSLETENTEAFF.

The chain is built from TRBV19 and TRBJ1-5; D gene unclear. CDR1 and CDR2 from the germline V gene are LNHDA and SQIVND (reference sequence). Trimming shortened V by 7 bases and J by 1 base, and 11 bases separated the two germline ends. The CDR3 runs to 14 residues. CDR3 coding DNA: TGTGCCAGTAAATTTGGAGGGAGCAATCAGCCCCAGCATTTT. It specifies CASKFGGSNQPQHF.

The chain employs TRBV19 and TRBJ2-1; D might be TRBD2 (6 bases). The CDR3 sequence is 16 residues long. The germline V gene has CDR1 LNHDA and CDR2 SQIVND (reference sequence). Trimming pared 0 bases from V and 10 bases from J, leaving 19 bases between. CDR3 in DNA: TGTGCCAGTAGTATAGATCGGGGCGGGGCCACTGGAGAGCAGTTCTTC. Encoded protein: CASSIDRGGATGEQFF.

J is TRBJ2-7 and V is TRBV18, with TRBD2 identical over 10 bases. The CDR3 runs 15 residues. CDR1 and CDR2 (germline): KGHSH, LQKENI. The V and J ends lost 2 bases and 3 bases, in that order; junction bases with no gene match: 4. In DNA, the CDR3 is TGTGCCAGCTCACCATCACCTAGCGGGAGCTACGAGCAGTACTTC. Translation gives CASSPSPSGSYEQYF.

This clone was observed a few times. V and J are TRBV4-1 and TRBJ1-5; D is perhaps TRBD1 (6 bases). Germline values: CDR1 MGHRA, CDR2 YSYEKL. The CDR3 covers 15 residues. Trimming took off 3 bases at V and 6 bases at J, with 15 bases between the two ends. The CDR3 here is CASSHQSQGRQPQHF. The CDR3 region has the DNA TGCGCCAGCAGCCATCAGTCCCAGGGGCGTCAGCCCCAGCATTTT.

V gene TRBV10-1 combines with J gene TRBJ2-1; 10 nucleotides agree with TRBD1. The CDR3 is made up of 15 amino acids. The trim removed 3 bases at V and 6 bases at J, leaving 5 bases unmatched. CDR1 and CDR2 from the germline V gene are WNHNN and SYGVQD (reference sequence). Here the CDR3 reads CASSDPGTGVNEQFF. CDR3 sequence (DNA): TGCGCCAGCAGTGACCCCGGGACAGGGGTCAATGAGCAGTTCTTC.

The gene calls are TRBV3-1 (or the pseudogene TRBV3-2) and TRBJ1-2, with D possibly being TRBD1 (5 bases). The germline V and J ends were trimmed by 0 bases and 8 bases, with 13 bases remaining between them. The germline CDR1 and CDR2 sequences are LGHDT and YNNKEL (reference sequence). The CDR3 sequence is 14 residues long. CDR3 loop: CASSQDRGRGGYTF. The CDR3, as DNA: TGTGCCAGCAGCCAAGATAGGGGAAGAGGCGGCTACACCTTC.

In its sample, this clone was seen a few times. The chain combines TRBV19 with TRBJ1-5; 9 nucleotides agree with TRBD1. Unmatched junction bases numbered 6, after V lost 3 bases and J lost 6 bases. The germline CDR1 and CDR2 sequences are LNHDA and SQIVND (reference sequence). This CDR3 spans 15 amino acids. The CDR3 region has the DNA TGTGCCAGTAGTATCGGGACAGGGACGCCTCAGCCCCAGCATTTT. This gives the protein CASSIGTGTPQPQHF.

This chain connects TRBV30 to TRBJ2-2, with 9 bases aligning to TRBD2. This CDR3 is 21 amino acids long. In germline, CDR1 is GTSNPN, CDR2 SVGIG (reference sequence). J lost 7 bases, V lost 3 bases, and 27 bases had no gene match. The CDR3 DNA follows: TGTGCCTGGAGCCCTAAGTTGTGGGGTTACCGCGGGAGGGACGTCTACGGGGAGCTGTTTTTT. Protein product: CAWSPKLWGYRGRDVYGELFF.